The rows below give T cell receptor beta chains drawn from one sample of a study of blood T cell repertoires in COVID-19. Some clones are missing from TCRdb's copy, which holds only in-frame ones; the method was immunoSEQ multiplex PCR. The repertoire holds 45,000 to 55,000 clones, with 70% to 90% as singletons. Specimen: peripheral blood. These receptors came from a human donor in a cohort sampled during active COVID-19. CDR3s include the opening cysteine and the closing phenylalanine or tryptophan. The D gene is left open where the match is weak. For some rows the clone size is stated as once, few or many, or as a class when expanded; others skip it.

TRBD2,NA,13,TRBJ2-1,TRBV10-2,CASRTSGDNEQFF,TGCGCCAGCCGGACTAGCGGGGACAATGAGCAGTTCTTC
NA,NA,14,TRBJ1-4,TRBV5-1,CASSRAGANEKLFF,TGCGCCAGCAGCCGAGCAGGGGCTAATGAAAAACTGTTTTTT
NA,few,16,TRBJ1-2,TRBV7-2,CASSLPGTTGSYGYTF,TGTGCCAGCAGCTTACCCGGGACAACAGGGAGCTATGGCTACACCTTC
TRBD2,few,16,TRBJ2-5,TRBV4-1,CASSQDRTSGWETQYF,TGCGCCAGCAGCCAAGATAGGACTAGCGGATGGGAGACCCAGTACTTC
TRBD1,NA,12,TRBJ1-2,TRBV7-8,CASSLAGTAFIF,TGTGCCAGCAGCTTAGCGGGGACAGCTTTTATCTTC
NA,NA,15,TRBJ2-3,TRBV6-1,CASSDVTGGTDTQYF,TGTGCCAGCAGTGATGTGACCGGAGGCACAGATACGCAGTATTTT
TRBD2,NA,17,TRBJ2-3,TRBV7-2,CASSTRSGRGYTDTQYF,TGTGCCAGCAGCACCCGGTCTGGGCGGGGGTACACAGATACGCAGTATTTT
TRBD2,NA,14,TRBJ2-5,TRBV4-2,CASSQSGNQETQYF,TGTGCCAGCAGCCAAAGCGGGAACCAAGAGACCCAGTACTTC
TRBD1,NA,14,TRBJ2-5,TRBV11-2,CASSLQGAGETQYF,TGTGCCAGCAGCTTACAGGGGGCTGGGGAGACCCAGTACTTC
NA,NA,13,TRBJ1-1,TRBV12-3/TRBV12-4,CASSTTEPRQAFF,TGTGCCAGCAGCACGACAGAACCTCGACAAGCTTTCTTT
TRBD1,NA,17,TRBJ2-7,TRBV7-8,CASSLGTGGYFSYEQYF,TGTGCCAGCAGCTTAGGGACAGGGGGATATTTCTCCTACGAGCAGTACTTC
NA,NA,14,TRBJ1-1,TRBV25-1,CASSEVGGDGEAFF,TGTGCCAGCAGTGAAGTTGGAGGGGATGGCGAAGCTTTCTTT
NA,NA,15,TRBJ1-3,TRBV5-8,CASSLGQISGNTIYF,TGTGCCAGCAGCTTGGGCCAGATCTCTGGAAACACCATATATTTT
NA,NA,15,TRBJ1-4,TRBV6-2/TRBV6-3,CASSYGAATNEKLFF,TGTGCCAGCAGTTACGGGGCGGCAACTAATGAAAAACTGTTTTTT
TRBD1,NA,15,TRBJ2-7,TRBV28,CASSPPGQLSYEQYF,TGTGCCAGCAGTCCCCCGGGACAGTTATCCTACGAGCAGTACTTC
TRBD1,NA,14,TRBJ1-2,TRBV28,CASSSLGQVYGYTF,TGTGCCAGCAGTTCCCTGGGACAGGTTTATGGCTACACCTTC